The rows below give T cell receptor beta chains drawn from one sample of a study of T cell repertoires and Cas9 in healthy adults. The method was immunoSEQ multiplex PCR; TCRdb's version includes in-frame clones alone and lacks a portion of them. This table has some 21,000 clones, about nine tenths appearing once. The sequencing input was CD4+ effector T cells (CD127+, CD25-, CD137-, CD154-) from PBMCs; culture status not recorded. The receptors here all came from a human donor in good health. Both conserved end residues are part of each CDR3. D genes are given only for firm matches. Only part of the rows carry a size: once, few, many, or a class if the clone is expanded.

abundance	len	v_gene	d_gene	j_gene	CDR3nt	CDR3aa
-	13	TRBV10-1	-	TRBJ2-2	TGCGCCAGCAGTGAATGGAACACCGGGGAGCTGTTTTTT	CASSEWNTGELFF
-	13	TRBV30	-	TRBJ2-3	TGTGCCTGGAGTGGACGGCTAACAGATACGCAGTATTTT	CAWSGRLTDTQYF
once	15	TRBV5-1	-	TRBJ1-5	TGCGCCAGCAGCTTGGATTCGGGGGATGATCAGCCCCAGCATTTT	CASSLDSGDDQPQHF
-	14	TRBV19	TRBD1	TRBJ1-2	TGTGCCAGTAGGAACCCGGGACAGTCCTATGGCTACACCTTC	CASRNPGQSYGYTF
-	13	TRBV27	TRBD1	TRBJ2-7	TGTGCCAGCAGTTCTACAGGGGGCTACGAGCAGTACTTC	CASSSTGGYEQYF
-	11	TRBV28	-	TRBJ1-2	TGTGCCAGCAGTCCGGGTTATGGCTACACCTTC	CASSPGYGYTF
-	15	TRBV6-6	TRBD1	TRBJ1-2	TGTGCCAGCAGACCTAGAGACAGGGGGAACTATGGCTACACCTTC	CASRPRDRGNYGYTF
-	14	TRBV5-6	TRBD2	TRBJ2-3	TGTGCCAGCAGCATGAGCGGGGGCACAGATACGCAGTATTTT	CASSMSGGTDTQYF
-	16	TRBV5-4	TRBD1	TRBJ2-3	TGTGCCAGCACCATCATGGGGACAGGCTACACAGATACGCAGTATTTT	CASTIMGTGYTDTQYF
-	14	TRBV6-1	-	TRBJ2-7	TGTGCCAGCAGTGAAGCTACAGGGACCTACGAGCAGTACTTC	CASSEATGTYEQYF
once	16	TRBV4-1	-	TRBJ1-4	TGCGCCAGCAGCCACGGCCGGGAAACAACTAATGAAAAACTGTTTTTT	CASSHGRETTNEKLFF
-	15	TRBV28	-	TRBJ1-2	TGTGCCAGCAGTTTACTGGTCAGGGGTAACTATGGCTACACCTTC	CASSLLVRGNYGYTF
few	16	TRBV15	TRBD1	TRBJ1-4	TGTGCCACCAGCAGAGACCTGCGGACAGGCGGATCTTGGCTGTTTTTT	CATSRDLRTGGSWLFF